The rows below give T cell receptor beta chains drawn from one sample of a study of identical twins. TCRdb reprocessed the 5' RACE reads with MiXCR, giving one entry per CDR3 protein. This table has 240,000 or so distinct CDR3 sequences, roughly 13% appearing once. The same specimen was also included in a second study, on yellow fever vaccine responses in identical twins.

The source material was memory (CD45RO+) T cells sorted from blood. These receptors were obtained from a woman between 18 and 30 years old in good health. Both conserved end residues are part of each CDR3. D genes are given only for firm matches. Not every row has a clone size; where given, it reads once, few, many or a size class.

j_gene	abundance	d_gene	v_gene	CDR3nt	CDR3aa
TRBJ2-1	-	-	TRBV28	TGTGCCAGCACCGCGCGGAGGGGGGGGAGCTCCTACAATGAGCAGTTCTTC	CASTARRGGSSYNEQFF
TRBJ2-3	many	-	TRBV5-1	TGCGCCAGCAGCTTGAGGGAGACAGTTGCAGATACGCAGTATTTT	CASSLRETVADTQYF
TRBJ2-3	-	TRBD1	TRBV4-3	TGCGCCAGCAGCCAAGATCTTGGACAGGGGGGGAGTACGCAGTATTTT	CASSQDLGQGGSTQYF
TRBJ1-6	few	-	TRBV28	TGTGCCATCACCCCGGACTTTGGACGAAGTTCACCCCTCCACTTT	CAITPDFGRSSPLHF
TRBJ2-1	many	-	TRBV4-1	TGCGCCAGCAGCCTGGGAAGCGGGTCCTACAATGAGCAGTTCTTC	CASSLGSGSYNEQFF
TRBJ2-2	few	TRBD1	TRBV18	TGTGCCAGCCGACCCACCGGCAGGGGGCCATCCGCGAACACCGGGGAGCTGTTTTTT	CASRPTGRGPSANTGELFF
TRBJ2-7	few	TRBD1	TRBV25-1	TGTGCCAGCAGTGAACTGGGGACAGGTGCCTCCTACGAGCAGTACTTC	CASSELGTGASYEQYF
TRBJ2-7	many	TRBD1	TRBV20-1	TGCAGTGCTAGAGCCCTGGATGGACAGGAGTCCTACGAGCAGTACTTC	CSARALDGQESYEQYF
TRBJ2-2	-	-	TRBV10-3	TGTGCCATCAGTGAGGGGACGGAGTCCGGGGAGCTGTTTTTT	CAISEGTESGELFF
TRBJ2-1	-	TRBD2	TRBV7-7	TGTGCTAGCAGCAGACGGACTAGCGGGAGTAGTAATGAGCAGTTCTTC	CASSRRTSGSSNEQFF
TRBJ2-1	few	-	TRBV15	TGTGCCACCAGCAGAGATCCAGGGGATGAGCAGTTCTTC	CATSRDPGDEQFF
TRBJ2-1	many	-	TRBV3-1	TGTGCCAGCAGCCTAGTTAGCAGTGAGCAGTTCTTC	CASSLVSSEQFF
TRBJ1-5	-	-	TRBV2	TGTGCCAGCACCTCCCTGACAAGCAATCAGCCCCAGCATTTT	CASTSLTSNQPQHF
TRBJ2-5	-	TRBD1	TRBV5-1	TGCGCCAGCAGCTTGACCGACAGGGGGCAAGAGACCCAGTACTTC	CASSLTDRGQETQYF
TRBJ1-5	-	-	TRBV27	TGTGCCAGCAGTTTAATTGGGCCCAACAGGGTTCAGCCCCAGCATTTT	CASSLIGPNRVQPQHF
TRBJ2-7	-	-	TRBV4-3	TGCGCCAGCAGCCAAGATACGGGGGACATAGTCTCCTACGAGCAGTACTTC	CASSQDTGDIVSYEQYF
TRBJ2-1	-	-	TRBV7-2	TGTGCCAGCAGCTCGTCTCCGTTCTACAATGAGCAGTTCTTC	CASSSSPFYNEQFF
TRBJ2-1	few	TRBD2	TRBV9	TGTGCCAGCAGCGTAGGTTTAGCGGGGGGCATTAGCTCCTACAATGAGCAGTTCTTC	CASSVGLAGGISSYNEQFF
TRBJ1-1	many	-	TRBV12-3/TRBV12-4	TGTGCCAGCAGTTTAGGGGGGGTAACTGAAGCTTTCTTT	CASSLGGVTEAFF
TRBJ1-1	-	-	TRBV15	TGTGCCACCAGCAGAGTCGGGAGGGTGGGGACTGAAGCTTTCTTT	CATSRVGRVGTEAFF
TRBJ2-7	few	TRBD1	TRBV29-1	TGCAGCGTTGAACCCAGGGGGCTGGGGGAGCAGTACTTC	CSVEPRGLGEQYF
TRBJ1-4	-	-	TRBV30	TGTGCCTGGAGAGCGCCCGGGACGGAAAAACTGTTTTTT	CAWRAPGTEKLFF
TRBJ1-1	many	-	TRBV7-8	TGTGCCAGCAGCTTACGCCCAGGGAAGACTGAAGCTTTCTTT	CASSLRPGKTEAFF
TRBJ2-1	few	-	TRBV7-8	TGTGCCAGCAGCTTATGGGCAGCGGTCGGAGGTTTTCACAATAATGAGCAGTTCTTC	CASSLWAAVGGFHNNEQFF
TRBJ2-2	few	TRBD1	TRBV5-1	TGCGCCAGCAGATCCGGACAGGGGGCTTCCCTCACCGGGGAGCTGTTTTTT	CASRSGQGASLTGELFF
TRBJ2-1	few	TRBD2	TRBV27	TGTGCCAGCAGTGAAACTCGACTAGCGGGGATCTACAATGAGCAGTTCTTC	CASSETRLAGIYNEQFF
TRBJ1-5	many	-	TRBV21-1	TGTGCCAGCAGCAGGGGAGCAAGGGTTGTAATAAAGCCCCAGCATTTT	CASSRGARVVIKPQHF
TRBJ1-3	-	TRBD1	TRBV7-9	TGTGCCAGCAGCCCGCGACAGGGGGCGTCCACCATATATTTT	CASSPRQGASTIYF
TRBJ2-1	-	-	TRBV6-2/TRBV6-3	TGTGCCAGCAGTTACGTATCCTACAATGAGCAGTTCTTC	CASSYVSYNEQFF
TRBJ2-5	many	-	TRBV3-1	TGTGCCAGCAGCCAAGAAAGTGTAGCAGGGGGGCAGGAGACCCAGTACTTC	CASSQESVAGGQETQYF
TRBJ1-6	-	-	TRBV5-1	TGCGCCAGCAGCTTTCGATCACCCCTCCACTTT	CASSFRSPLHF
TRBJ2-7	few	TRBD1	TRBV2	TGTGCCAGCAGTGAAAACAGGGGGATCAACGAGCAGTACTTC	CASSENRGINEQYF
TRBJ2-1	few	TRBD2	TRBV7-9	TGTGCCAGCAGCTTAGGGCGGGGGGGCAGAAATGAGCAGTTCTTC	CASSLGRGGRNEQFF
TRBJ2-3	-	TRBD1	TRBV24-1	TGTGCCACCAGTGGGCTCGGGACAGGGAGCGCAGATACGCAGTATTTT	CATSGLGTGSADTQYF
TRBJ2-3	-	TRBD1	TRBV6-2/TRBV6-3	TGTGCCAGCAGATTGGGACAGGGGGCCGGAGATACGCAGTATTTT	CASRLGQGAGDTQYF
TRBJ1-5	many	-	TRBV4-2	TGTGCCAGCAGCCAAGCGGGCAGCCAGGTGGAGCATTTT	CASSQAGSQVEHF
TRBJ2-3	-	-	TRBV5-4	TGTGCCAGCGGCACGACCACAGATACGCAGTATTTT	CASGTTTDTQYF
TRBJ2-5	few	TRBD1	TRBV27	TGTGCCAGCAGCCATGGGACAGGGAGGGAGACCCAGTACTTC	CASSHGTGRETQYF
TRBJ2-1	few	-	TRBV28	TGTGCCAGCAGTTTTAGGGGGAGGGGCGACAATGAGCAGTTCTTC	CASSFRGRGDNEQFF
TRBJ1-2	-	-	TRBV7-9	TGTGCCAGCAGCCCTGGACATTCTAAGGACTATGGCTACACCTTC	CASSPGHSKDYGYTF
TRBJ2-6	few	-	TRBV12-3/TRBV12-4	TGTGCCAGCAGTTTGGACGGGTCAAAGCCCAACGTCCTGACTTTC	CASSLDGSKPNVLTF
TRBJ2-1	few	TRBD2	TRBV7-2	TGTGCCAGCAACGTAATGACTAGCCGGAACAATGAGCAGTTCTTC	CASNVMTSRNNEQFF
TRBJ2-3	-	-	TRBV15	TGTGCCACCAGCAGAGAGGAGGGTTTCGGAGATACGCAGTATTTT	CATSREEGFGDTQYF
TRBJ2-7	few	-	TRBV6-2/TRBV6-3	TGTGCCAGCAGTTACGGGTCACTGACGGACTACGAGCAGTACTTC	CASSYGSLTDYEQYF
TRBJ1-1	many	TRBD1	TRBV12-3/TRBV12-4	TGTGCCAGCAGTTTCGGGTCGGGACAGGGGAACACTGAAGCTTTCTTT	CASSFGSGQGNTEAFF
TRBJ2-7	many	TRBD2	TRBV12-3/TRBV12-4	TGTGCCAGCAGTTTAAGCGGGGTAAACTACGAGCAGTACTTC	CASSLSGVNYEQYF
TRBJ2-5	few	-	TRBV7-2	TGTGCCAGCAGCTCCCGCAGGGGCCAAGAGACCCAGTACTTC	CASSSRRGQETQYF
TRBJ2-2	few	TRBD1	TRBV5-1	TGCGCCAGCAGCCTCTACAGGGGGCGTTATATCGGGGAGCTGTTTTTT	CASSLYRGRYIGELFF
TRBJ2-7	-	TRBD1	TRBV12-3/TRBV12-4	TGTGCCAGCAGTCCGGACAGGGGGCCTACCTACGAGCAGTACTTC	CASSPDRGPTYEQYF
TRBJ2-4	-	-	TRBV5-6	TGTGCCAGCAGTCTCACAGAACTAGCCAAAAACATTCAGTACTTC	CASSLTELAKNIQYF
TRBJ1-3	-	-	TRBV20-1	TGCAGTGCCGACCGGACGGGTTACTCTGGAAACACCATATATTTT	CSADRTGYSGNTIYF